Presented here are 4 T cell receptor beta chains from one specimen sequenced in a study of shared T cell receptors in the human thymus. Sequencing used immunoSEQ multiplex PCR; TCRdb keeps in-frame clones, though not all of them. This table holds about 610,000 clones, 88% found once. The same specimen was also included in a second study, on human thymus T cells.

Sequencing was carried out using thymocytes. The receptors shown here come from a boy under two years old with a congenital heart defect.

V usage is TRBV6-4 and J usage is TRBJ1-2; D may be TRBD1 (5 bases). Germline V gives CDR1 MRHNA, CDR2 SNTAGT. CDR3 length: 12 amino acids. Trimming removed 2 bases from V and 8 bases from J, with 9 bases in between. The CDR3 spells CASSDPGDGYTF. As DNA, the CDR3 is TGTGCCAGCAGTGACCCGGGGGACGGCTACACCTTC.

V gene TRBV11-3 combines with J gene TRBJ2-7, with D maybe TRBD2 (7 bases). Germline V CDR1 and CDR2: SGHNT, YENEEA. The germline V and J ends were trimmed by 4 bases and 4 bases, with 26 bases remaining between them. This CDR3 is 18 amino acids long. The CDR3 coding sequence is TGTGCCAGCAGCTCGGGCGGTCGGGGCGGGAGTAGGGGGTACGAGCAGTACTTC. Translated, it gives CASSSGGRGGSRGYEQYF.

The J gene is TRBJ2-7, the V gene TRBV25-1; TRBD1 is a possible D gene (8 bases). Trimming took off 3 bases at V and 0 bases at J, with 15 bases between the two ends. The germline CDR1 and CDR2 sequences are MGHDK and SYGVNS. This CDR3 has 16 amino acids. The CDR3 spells CASSEGGTGSSYEQYF. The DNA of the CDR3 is TGTGCCAGCAGTGAGGGAGGGACAGGAAGCTCCTACGAGCAGTACTTC.

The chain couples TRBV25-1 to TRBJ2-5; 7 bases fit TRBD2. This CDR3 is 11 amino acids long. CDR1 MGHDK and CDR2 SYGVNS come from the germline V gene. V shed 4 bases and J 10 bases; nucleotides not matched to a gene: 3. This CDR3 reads CASSAGRLQYF. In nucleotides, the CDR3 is TGTGCCAGCAGTGCCGGGAGGCTCCAGTACTTC.